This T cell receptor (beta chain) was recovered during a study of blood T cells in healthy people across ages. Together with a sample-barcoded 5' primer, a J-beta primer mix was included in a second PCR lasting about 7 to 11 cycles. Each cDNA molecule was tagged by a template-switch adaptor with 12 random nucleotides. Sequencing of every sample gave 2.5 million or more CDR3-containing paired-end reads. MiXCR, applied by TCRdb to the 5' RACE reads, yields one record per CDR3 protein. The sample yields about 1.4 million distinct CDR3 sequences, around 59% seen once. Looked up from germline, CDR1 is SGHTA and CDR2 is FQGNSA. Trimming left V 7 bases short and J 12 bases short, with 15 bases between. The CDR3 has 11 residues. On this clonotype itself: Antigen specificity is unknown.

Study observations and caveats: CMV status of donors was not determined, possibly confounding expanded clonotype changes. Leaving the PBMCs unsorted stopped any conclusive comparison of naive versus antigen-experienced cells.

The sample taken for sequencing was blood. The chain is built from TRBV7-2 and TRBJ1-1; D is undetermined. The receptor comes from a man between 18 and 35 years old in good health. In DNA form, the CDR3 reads TGTGCCAGCACCCCGTCTTCGCGAACTTTCTTT. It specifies CASTPSSRTFF.